This record covers a single T cell receptor beta chain. The V and J ends lost 1 base and 7 bases respectively, with 8 bases between them. Germline V gene sequence: CDR1 SGHDN, CDR2 FVKESK. CDR3 length: 13 amino acids. The PCR had 60 Vbeta and 13 Jbeta primers. Some clones are missing from TCRdb's copy, which holds only in-frame ones; the method was immunoSEQ multiplex PCR. The sample comprises around 150,000 clones, approximately 80% of which are singletons, and around 5% rests with the top ten. This entry belongs to a study of cytomegalovirus exposure and HLA in healthy donors. The sequenced sample consisted of PBMCs. V usage is TRBV14 and J usage is TRBJ1-5, with D hard to call. The receptor's source is a male donor in good health and CMV-seronegative. CDR3 DNA sequence: TGTGCCAGCAGCCAAGCGGCGAGGCAGCCCCAGCATTTT. This translates into CASSQAARQPQHF.